This T cell receptor (beta chain) was identified during a study of blood T cells in healthy people across ages (dated by TCRdb to between 2014 and 2017). Concerning the study at large: In model experiments, template switching captured roughly one uniquely barcoded TCR beta cDNA molecule for every two T cells. The study measured age-related changes in TCR beta repertoire diversity using deep sequencing normalized with unique cDNA molecular identifiers. The donors were divided into four age groups: young (average around 15 years), middle-aged (approximately 41), aged (about 62) and long-lived (about 80). To avoid experimental bias, donors of different ages were distributed randomly across sequencing lanes. The study analyzed two additional independent replicas of 1 million unique cDNA reads from the same blood draw for two donors, one aged 18 to 30 and one aged 80 or older.

Notes on this clonotype: The antigen this receptor binds is unknown. The record has no base qualities; no much larger clone is one base away.

The 39 donors, aged about 6 to 95 years, were systemically healthy Caucasian individuals from Russia. Each donor gave around 9.8 milliliters of peripheral blood, collected into EDTA-treated Vacutainer tubes. Ficoll-Paque density-gradient centrifugation was used to isolate PBMCs, with at least 6.5 million per sample. Trizol reagent was used to extract total RNA from PBMCs, with at least 6 micrograms per sample. The percentages of naive CD45RAhigh/CD27high T cells were determined by flow cytometry on a PBMC aliquot from every donor. CDR1 and CDR2, per the germline V gene, are ENHRY and SYGVKD. Including the terminal cysteine and phenylalanine, the CDR3 comprises 15 residues. CDR3 DNA is the only sequence kept; it has 45 bases, read in frame from the first base. The germline V end is reduced by 3 bases and the J end by 5 bases; junction bases left unmatched: 4. Overall results and qualifications from the work: Because profiling used bulk unsorted PBMCs, naive and antigen-experienced compartments could not be compared conclusively. Total diversity estimates from one million sequenced T cells were considered lower bounds and underestimates. Observed TCR beta diversity per million T cells fell roughly linearly with age, and a significant reduction was already apparent by age around 40. Compared with the aged group, more naive CD4+ T cells, fewer expanded clones and increased TCR diversity were shown by the long-lived group, suggesting age selection. A strong correlation was found between observed TCR beta diversity and the percentage of naive T cells measured by flow cytometry. The CMV infection status of donors was not known, potentially confounding age-related changes in expanded clonotypes.

The library was produced with 5' RACE. The run used an Illumina HiSeq 2500. A second PCR of about 6 to 11 cycles was run with a J-beta primer mix and a sample-barcoded 5' primer. A unique molecular identifier was introduced onto each TCR beta cDNA molecule by a template-switch 5' adaptor carrying 12 random nucleotides. Each sample yielded at least 3 million CDR3-containing paired-end reads. First-strand cDNA was synthesized from all RNA with the Mint cDNA synthesis kit, primed by a TRBC-specific oligonucleotide. All cDNA was treated with uracil-DNA glycosylase and then went through a first 18-cycle PCR with the universal primers M1SS and BC2_uni_R. Regarding the original processing steps: For normalization, 1 million high-quality reads, each with a distinct molecular identifier, were randomly selected from each sample. Reads sharing molecular identifiers were discarded rather than binned into consensus sequences. MiTCR, with a Q25 quality threshold and the strictest error-elimination algorithm, was used for CDR3 identification, clonotype clustering and error correction. A nonparametric unseen species model with Euler transformation was used to estimate a lower bound on total TCR beta diversity. TCRdb took the public reads, trimmed them with fastp at Q25, ran MiXCR for clone calling and kept in-frame beta chains. Each record represents a unique CDR3 protein, reported with the most common genes and DNA among its rows. The V and J calls follow TCRdb's processing rather than the paper's. The sample has about 830,000 distinct CDR3 sequences on record, approximately 59% of them singletons. The ten largest clones take up about 30% of the sample.

The TCR comes from a man younger than 45 in good health. Recombination joined TRBV10-3 with TRBJ2-1; the central 10 bases match TRBD2. Specimen: blood. Read as DNA, the sequence is TGTGCCATCAGTGAATTAGCGGGGGGAAACAATGAGCAGTTCTTC. Its translation reads: CAISELAGGNNEQFF.